This TCR beta chain was recorded in a study of siplizumab effects on memory and regulatory T cells. General observations from the study: In the presence of siplizumab, alloreactive sequences traceable to unstimulated CD4+ memory cells were significantly reduced. Tregs proliferating in siplizumab cultures lacked confirmation of their suppressive function.

In the case of this clone: The antigen is undetermined.

Libraries were prepared by immunoSEQ multiplex PCR; TCRdb keeps only in-frame clonotypes and omits some of them. Among over 15,000 clones listed, around half were seen once. In the mixed lymphocyte reaction, cells were cocultured for 5 to 6 days at 37°C. The TCR originated in a human donor in good health; the cells came from an allogeneic mixed lymphocyte reaction. The source material was CFSE-low (dividing) CD4+ T cells sorted from an allogeneic mixed lymphocyte reaction.

The DNA of the CDR3 is TGTGCCAGCAGCCTCCACCAACTAGCGGGGGGGTACGCCAATGAGCAGTTCTTC. Protein: CASSLHQLAGGYANEQFF. The V gene is TRBV14, the J gene TRBJ2-1; 13 positions agree with TRBD2. The CDR3 loop spans 18 amino acids. Germline V gene lookup returns CDR1 SGHDN and CDR2 FVKESK. The ends lost 4 bases at V and 6 bases at J; junction bases unmatched: 12.